This note documents a single T cell receptor beta chain sequence. Its antigen remains unidentified. Base quality data are lacking; no much larger clone is found one base away. PBMCs were isolated by Ficoll-Paque density gradient centrifugation. V is cut by 1 base and J by 4 bases, and the space between the germline ends is 11 bases. CDR1 and CDR2, looked up from the germline V gene (reference sequence), are DFQATT and SNEGSKA. Measured from the cysteine to the phenylalanine, the CDR3 is 13 residues long. The read is trimmed to its CDR3 DNA, 39 bases read in frame from base 1. The sample was run on an Illumina NovaSeq 6000. cDNA libraries for TCRalpha and TCRbeta were prepared by 5'RACE using constant-segment primers, with sample barcodes and unique molecular identifiers added. Trizol reagent was used to extract RNA from every sample. Libraries were amplified in two PCR steps, with a second sample barcode and Illumina TruSeq adapters added in the second step. Sequencing of libraries was performed on an Illumina NovaSeq with 2 x 150 bp paired-end reads. In the authors' own workflow: With migec v1.2.7, reads were demultiplexed and then collapsed into UMI-guided consensus sequences. Using mixcr v2.1.11, the UMI consensuses were aligned to TRA and TRB V and J templates and assembled into clonotypes. A clonotype was counted as expanded or contracted only if both edgeR and NoisET called the change significant, with noise models trained on biological replicates. For edgeR calls, a false discovery rate-adjusted p below 0.01 and a log2 fold-change threshold of 1 were applied. As an exploratory analysis of dynamics, max-normalized trajectories of the 1000 most abundant clonotypes were examined with PCA combined with hierarchical clustering. Separately sequenced CD4+ and CD8+ repertoires were used to assign the CD4 or CD8 phenotype of responding clones. The public reads were reanalyzed by TCRdb: fastp trimming at Q25, MiXCR alignment, in-frame beta chains only. Rows merge per CDR3 protein into single entries with the most common DNA and genes. TCRdb, not the original authors, processed these V and J calls. Here the sample has some 310,000 distinct CDR3 sequences; roughly 20% occur a single time. Around 20% of the sample comes from the top ten.

This record belongs to a study of T-cell memory formation after mild COVID-19 (dated by TCRdb to the early 2020s). About the investigation overall: TCR sequence clusters from the two donors were found to be largely donor specific. The cohort was made up of two young adult volunteers, one female and one male, who were previously healthy. Longitudinal TCRalpha and TCRbeta repertoire sequencing tracked T-cell clones expanding and contracting after mild COVID-19 in a couple of donors. Points the paper makes about the study in general: SARS-CoV-2 specificity of the second-wave clones peaking on day 37 was not confirmed. Clones contracting from day 15 to 85 had balanced CD4/CD8 phenotypes, while a second wave expanding from day 15 to 37 was biased towards CD4+. Contracting CD4+ clones were located mainly in the CM and EM memory subsets, whereas CD8+ clones were found to be enriched in EMRA. Only two mild cases were covered in the study, and larger cohorts including severe cases with pre-infection samples were considered necessary. Some responding clones were detected in pre-infection memory, suggesting pre-existing cross-reactive memory T cells joined the SARS-CoV-2 response.

Material: PBMCs or a T cell subset sorted from them (not recorded which). The sequence is built from TRBV20-1 and TRBJ2-7; perhaps TRBD2 is the D gene, with 5 bases matching. The TCR was taken from a young man who had mild COVID-19 (a few samples of this study predate the infection). The sample titles of this study are shuffled in the database, so cell type and time point are left out; the donor was told from shared clones. The CDR3 sequence is CSARVGSGYEQYF. The nucleotide sequence is TGCAGTGCTAGAGTGGGGTCGGGGTACGAGCAGTACTTC.